The T cell receptor (beta chain) under discussion was sequenced for a study of shared clonotypes between healthy human individuals. Method: immunoSEQ multiplex PCR; TCRdb's copy keeps in-frame clones and lacks some. The data hold 2 million to 2.5 million clones, with more than 90% observed a single time. All the donors were Caucasian adults who lived in Nashville, Tennessee. Study-wide findings and caveats: Non-shared clonotypes were found to have lower generation probabilities than the clonotypes that were shared by all four of the sorted-subset donors.

With regard to this clone: Its antigen is unidentified.

Material for sequencing was naive CD4+ T cells sorted from blood. The sample's subset: CD45RA+ positively selected. This receptor was obtained from a man younger than 35 in good health.

CDR3 in amino acids: CASSVRDTGIDTQYF. The DNA of the CDR3 is TGTGCCAGCTCGGTCCGGGACACCGGTATAGATACGCAGTATTTT. This chain joins TRBV18 and TRBJ2-3; D possibly corresponds to TRBD1 (6 bases). The CDR3 runs 15 residues. The germline CDR1 and CDR2 sequences are KGHSH and LQKENI. Trimming stripped 6 bases from V and 5 bases from J, with 18 bases between.